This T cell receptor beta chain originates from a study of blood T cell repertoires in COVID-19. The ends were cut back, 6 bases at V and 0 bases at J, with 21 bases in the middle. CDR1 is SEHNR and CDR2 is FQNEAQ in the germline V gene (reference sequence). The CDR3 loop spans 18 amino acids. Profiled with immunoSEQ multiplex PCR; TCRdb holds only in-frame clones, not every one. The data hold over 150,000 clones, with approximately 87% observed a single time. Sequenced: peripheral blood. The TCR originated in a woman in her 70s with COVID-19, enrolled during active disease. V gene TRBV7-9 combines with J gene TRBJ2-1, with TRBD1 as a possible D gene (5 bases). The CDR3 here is CASSRLRTQGSSYNEQFF. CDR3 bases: TGTGCCAGCAGTCGCCTAAGAACCCAGGGTTCCTCCTACAATGAGCAGTTCTTC.